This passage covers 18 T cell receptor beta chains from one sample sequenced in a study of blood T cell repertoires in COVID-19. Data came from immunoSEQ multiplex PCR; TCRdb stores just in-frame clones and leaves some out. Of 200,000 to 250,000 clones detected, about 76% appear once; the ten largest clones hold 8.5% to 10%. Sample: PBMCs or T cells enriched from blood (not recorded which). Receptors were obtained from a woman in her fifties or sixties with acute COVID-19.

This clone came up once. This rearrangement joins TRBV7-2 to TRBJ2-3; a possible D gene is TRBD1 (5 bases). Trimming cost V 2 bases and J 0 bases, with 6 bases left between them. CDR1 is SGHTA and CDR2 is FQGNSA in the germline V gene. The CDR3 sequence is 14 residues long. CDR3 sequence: CASSLKGSTDTQYF. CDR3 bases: TGTGCCAGCAGCTTAAAGGGGAGCACAGATACGCAGTATTTT.

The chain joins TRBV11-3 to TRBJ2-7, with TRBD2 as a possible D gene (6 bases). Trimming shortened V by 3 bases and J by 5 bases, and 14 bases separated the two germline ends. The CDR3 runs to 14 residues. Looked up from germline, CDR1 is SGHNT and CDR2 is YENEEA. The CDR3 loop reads CASSFGGAPDEQYF. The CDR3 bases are TGTGCCAGCAGCTTTGGCGGGGCGCCGGACGAGCAGTACTTC.

The CDR3 here is CATSDSGLAGYEQYF. The DNA of the CDR3 is TGTGCCACCAGTGATTCGGGACTAGCTGGCTACGAGCAGTACTTC. V is TRBV24-1 and J is TRBJ2-7; 9 bases are shared with TRBD2. Trimming took 2 bases from V and 3 from J; bases not matched to a gene: 4. The CDR3 covers 15 residues. The germline V gene has CDR1 KGHDR and CDR2 SFDVKD.

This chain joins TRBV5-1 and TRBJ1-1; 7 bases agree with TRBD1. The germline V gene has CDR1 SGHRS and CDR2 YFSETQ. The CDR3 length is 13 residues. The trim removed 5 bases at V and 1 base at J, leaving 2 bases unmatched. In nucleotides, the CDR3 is TGCGCCAGCAGGGGACAGTGGAACACTGAAGCTTTCTTT. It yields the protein CASRGQWNTEAFF.

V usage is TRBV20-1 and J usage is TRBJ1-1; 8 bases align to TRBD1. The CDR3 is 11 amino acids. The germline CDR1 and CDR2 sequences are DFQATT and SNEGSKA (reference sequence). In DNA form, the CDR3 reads TGCAGGGTACAGGGGGGAACTGAAGCTTTCTTT. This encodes CRVQGGTEAFF.

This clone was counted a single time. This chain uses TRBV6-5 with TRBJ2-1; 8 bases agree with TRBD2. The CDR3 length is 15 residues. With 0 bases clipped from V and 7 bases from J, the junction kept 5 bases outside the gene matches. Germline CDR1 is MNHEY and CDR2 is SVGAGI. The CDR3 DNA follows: TGTGCCAGCAGTTACTCGCGGACTAGCACAAATGAGCAGTTCTTC. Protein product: CASSYSRTSTNEQFF.

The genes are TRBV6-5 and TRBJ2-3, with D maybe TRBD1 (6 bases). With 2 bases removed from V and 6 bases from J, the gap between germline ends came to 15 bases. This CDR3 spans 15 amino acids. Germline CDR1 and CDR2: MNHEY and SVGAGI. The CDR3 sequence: CASSYTQTGTDTQYF. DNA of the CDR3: TGTGCCAGCAGTTACACCCAAACAGGGACGGATACGCAGTATTTT.

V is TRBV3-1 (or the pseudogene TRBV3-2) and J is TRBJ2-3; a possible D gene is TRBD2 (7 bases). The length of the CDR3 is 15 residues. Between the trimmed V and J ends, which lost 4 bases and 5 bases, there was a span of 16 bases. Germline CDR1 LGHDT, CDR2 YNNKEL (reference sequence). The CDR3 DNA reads TGTGCCAGCAGCCGCCTACGCGGGGGCAGAGATACGCAGTATTTT. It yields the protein CASSRLRGGRDTQYF.

The CDR3 coding sequence is TGTGCCAGCAGCCGGGACAGGGGCTACGAGACCCAGTACTTC. It is translated as CASSRDRGYETQYF. This chain connects TRBV7-2 to TRBJ2-5, with TRBD1 identical over 10 bases. V shed 5 bases, J shed 5 bases, and the junction held 5 bases outside the gene matches. Germline loops: CDR1 SGHTA, CDR2 FQGNSA. The length of the CDR3 is 14 residues.

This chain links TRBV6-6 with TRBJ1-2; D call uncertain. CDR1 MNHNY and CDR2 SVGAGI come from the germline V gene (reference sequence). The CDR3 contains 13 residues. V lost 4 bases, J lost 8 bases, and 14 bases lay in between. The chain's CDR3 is CASSLSPPMGYTF. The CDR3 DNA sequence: TGTGCCAGCAGTTTGAGTCCCCCGATGGGCTACACCTTC.

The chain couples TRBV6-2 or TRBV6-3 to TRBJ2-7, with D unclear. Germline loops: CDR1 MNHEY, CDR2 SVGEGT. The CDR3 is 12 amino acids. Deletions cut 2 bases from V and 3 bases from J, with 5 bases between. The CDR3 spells CASSYGHYEQYF. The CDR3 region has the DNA TGTGCCAGCAGTTACGGGCACTACGAGCAGTACTTC.

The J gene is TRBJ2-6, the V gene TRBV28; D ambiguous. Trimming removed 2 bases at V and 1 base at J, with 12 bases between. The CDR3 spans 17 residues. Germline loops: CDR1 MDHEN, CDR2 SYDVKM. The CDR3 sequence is CASSLGLSFSGANVLTF. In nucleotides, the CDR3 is TGTGCCAGCAGTTTAGGGCTGTCATTTTCTGGGGCCAACGTCCTGACTTTC.

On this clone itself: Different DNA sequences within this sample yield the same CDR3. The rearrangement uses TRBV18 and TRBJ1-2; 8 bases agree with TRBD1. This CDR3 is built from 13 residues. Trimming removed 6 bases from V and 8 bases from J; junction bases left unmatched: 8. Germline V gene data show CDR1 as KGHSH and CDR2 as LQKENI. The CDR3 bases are TGTGCCAGCTCCCCGGACAGGGACCGGGGCTACACCTTC. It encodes CASSPDRDRGYTF.

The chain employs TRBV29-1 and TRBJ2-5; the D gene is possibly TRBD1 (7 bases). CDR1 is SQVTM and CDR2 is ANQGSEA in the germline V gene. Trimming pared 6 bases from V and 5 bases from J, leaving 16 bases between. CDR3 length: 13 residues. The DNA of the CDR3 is TGCAGCGTACAGTGGGCAGGGGGGGAGACCCAGTACTTC. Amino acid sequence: CSVQWAGGETQYF.

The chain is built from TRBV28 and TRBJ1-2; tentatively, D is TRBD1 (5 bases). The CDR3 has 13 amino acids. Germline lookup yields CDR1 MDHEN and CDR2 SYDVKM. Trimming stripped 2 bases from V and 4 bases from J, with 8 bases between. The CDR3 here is CASSLEQVYGYTF. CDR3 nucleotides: TGTGCCAGCAGTTTAGAACAGGTCTATGGCTACACCTTC.

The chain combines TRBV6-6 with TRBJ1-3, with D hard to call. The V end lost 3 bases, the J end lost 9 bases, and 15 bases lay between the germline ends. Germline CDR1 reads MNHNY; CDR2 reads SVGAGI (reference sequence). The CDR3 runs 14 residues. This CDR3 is CASSYRAVRGTIYF. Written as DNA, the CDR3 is TGTGCCAGCAGTTATAGAGCCGTAAGAGGCACCATATATTTT.

The CDR3 DNA is TGTGCCAGCTCACCACAACTAGCGGGAGGTAACACCGGGGAGCTGTTTTTT. Translating it yields CASSPQLAGGNTGELFF. The chain combines TRBV18 with TRBJ2-2; 12 nucleotides align to TRBD2. The CDR3 covers 17 residues. Trimming at V came to 1 base and at J to 2 bases, leaving 2 bases not matched to a gene. CDR1 and CDR2 from the germline V gene are KGHSH and LQKENI. Complete variable domain (other parts from reference TRBV18 and TRBJ2-2): NAGVMQNPRHLVRRRGQEARLRCSPMKGHSHVYWYRQLPEEGLKFMVYLQKENIIDESGMPKERFSAEFPKEGPSILRIQQVVRGDSAAYFCASSPQLAGGNTGELFFGEGSRLTVL.

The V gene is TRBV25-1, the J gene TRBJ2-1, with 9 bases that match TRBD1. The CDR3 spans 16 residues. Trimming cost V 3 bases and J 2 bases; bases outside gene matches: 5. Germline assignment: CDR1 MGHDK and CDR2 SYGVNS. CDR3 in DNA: TGTGCCAGCAGTGATCAAGGGACAGGGCCCTACAATGAGCAGTTCTTC. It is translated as CASSDQGTGPYNEQFF.